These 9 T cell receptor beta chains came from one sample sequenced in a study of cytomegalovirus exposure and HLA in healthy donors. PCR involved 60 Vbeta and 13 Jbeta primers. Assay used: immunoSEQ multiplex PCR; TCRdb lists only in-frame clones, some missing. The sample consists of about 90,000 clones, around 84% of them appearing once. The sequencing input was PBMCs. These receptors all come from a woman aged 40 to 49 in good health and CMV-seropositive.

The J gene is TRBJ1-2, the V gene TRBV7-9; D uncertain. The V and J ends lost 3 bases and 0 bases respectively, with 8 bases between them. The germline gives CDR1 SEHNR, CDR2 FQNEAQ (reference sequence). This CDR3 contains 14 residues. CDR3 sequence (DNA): TGTGCCAGCAGCTTCCTCGGGACTAACTATGGCTACACCTTC. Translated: CASSFLGTNYGYTF.

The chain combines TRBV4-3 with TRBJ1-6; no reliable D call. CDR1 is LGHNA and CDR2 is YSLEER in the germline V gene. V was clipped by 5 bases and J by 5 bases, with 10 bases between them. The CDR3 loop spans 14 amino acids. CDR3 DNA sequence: TGCGCCAGCAGCTACCGGGTAGATAATTCACCCCTCCACTTT. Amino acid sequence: CASSYRVDNSPLHF.

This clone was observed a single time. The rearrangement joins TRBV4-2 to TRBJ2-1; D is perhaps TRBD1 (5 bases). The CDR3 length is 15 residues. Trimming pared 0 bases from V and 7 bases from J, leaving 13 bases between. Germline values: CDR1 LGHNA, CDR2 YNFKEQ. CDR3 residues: CASSQDQAGKNEQFF. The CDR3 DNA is TGTGCCAGCAGCCAAGATCAGGCAGGGAAGAATGAGCAGTTCTTC.

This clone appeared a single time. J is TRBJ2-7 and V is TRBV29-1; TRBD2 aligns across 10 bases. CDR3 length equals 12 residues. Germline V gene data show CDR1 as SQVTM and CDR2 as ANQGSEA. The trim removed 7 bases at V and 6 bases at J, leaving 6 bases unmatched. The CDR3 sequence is CSARTSGREQYF. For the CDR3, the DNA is TGCAGCGCCCGGACTAGCGGCCGCGAGCAGTACTTC.

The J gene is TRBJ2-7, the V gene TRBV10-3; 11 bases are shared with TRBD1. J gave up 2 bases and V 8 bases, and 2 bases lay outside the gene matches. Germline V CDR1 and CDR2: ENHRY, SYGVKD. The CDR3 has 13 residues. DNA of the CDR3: TGTGCCATCGGGGGACAGGGGGCCTACGAGCAGTACTTC. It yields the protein CAIGGQGAYEQYF.

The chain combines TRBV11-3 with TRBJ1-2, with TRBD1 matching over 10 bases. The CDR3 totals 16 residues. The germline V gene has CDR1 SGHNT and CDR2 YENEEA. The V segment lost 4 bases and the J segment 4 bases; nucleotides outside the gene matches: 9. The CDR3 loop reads CASSSVERTGGYGYTF. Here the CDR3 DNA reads TGTGCCAGCAGCTCGGTTGAACGGACAGGGGGCTATGGCTACACCTTC.

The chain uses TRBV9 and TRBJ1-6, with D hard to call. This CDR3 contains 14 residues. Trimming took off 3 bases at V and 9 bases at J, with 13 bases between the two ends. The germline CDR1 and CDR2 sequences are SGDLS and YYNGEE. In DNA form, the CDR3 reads TGTGCCAGCAGCGAACAGCATATTGGTTCACCCCTCCACTTT. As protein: CASSEQHIGSPLHF.

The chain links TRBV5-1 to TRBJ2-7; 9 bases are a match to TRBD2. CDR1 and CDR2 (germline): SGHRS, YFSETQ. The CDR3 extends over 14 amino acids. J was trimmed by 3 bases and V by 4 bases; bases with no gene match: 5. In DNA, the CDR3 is TGCGCCAGCAGCGGTTATAGCGGGAGCTACGAGCAGTACTTC. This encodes CASSGYSGSYEQYF. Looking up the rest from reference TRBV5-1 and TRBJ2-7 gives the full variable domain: KAGVTQTPRYLIKTRGQQVTLSCSPISGHRSVSWYQQTPGQGLQFLFEYFSETQRNKGNFPGRFSGRQFSNSRSEMNVSTLELGDSALYLCASSGYSGSYEQYFGPGTRLTVT.

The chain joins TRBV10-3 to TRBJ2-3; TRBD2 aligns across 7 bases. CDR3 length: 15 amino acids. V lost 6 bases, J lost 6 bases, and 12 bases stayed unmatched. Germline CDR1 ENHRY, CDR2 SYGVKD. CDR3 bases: TGTGCCATCAGGCGAACAGCGGGAAGTGTCGATACGCAGTATTTT. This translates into CAIRRTAGSVDTQYF.